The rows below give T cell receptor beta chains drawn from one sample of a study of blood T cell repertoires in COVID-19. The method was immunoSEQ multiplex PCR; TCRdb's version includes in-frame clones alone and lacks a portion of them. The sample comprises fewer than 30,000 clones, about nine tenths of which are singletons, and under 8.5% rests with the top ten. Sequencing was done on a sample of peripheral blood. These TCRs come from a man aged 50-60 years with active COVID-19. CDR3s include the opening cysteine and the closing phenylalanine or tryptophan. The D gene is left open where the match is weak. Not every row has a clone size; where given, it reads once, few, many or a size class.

TGTGCCAGCAGTTTAACTAGCGGGAGCCTGCCCTACAATGAGCAGTTCTTC,CASSLTSGSLPYNEQFF,TRBD2,once,17,TRBV27,TRBJ2-1
TGTGCCAGCAGTGTACAGGGGGGCGACACTGAAGCTTTCTTT,CASSVQGGDTEAFF,TRBD1,-,14,TRBV2,TRBJ1-1
TGTGCCATCAGCCCCGACAGTCTCAGCACAGATACGCAGTATTTT,CAISPDSLSTDTQYF,-,-,15,TRBV10-3,TRBJ2-3
TGTGCCAGCAGTGACCGACCGGGTAGCTATGGCTACACCTTC,CASSDRPGSYGYTF,-,-,14,TRBV2,TRBJ1-2
TGTGCCACCAGCAGAGACCGGGCCACAGGCCCCCAGCCCCAGCATTTT,CATSRDRATGPQPQHF,-,-,16,TRBV15,TRBJ1-5
TGCGCCAGCAGCGAAGGGGACAGCTTTTATGGCTACACCTTC,CASSEGDSFYGYTF,TRBD1,-,14,TRBV5-1,TRBJ1-2
TGTGCCAGCAGTGAAAACAGGGGCCATGGCTACACCTTC,CASSENRGHGYTF,TRBD1,-,13,TRBV6-1,TRBJ1-2
TGTGCCAGCAGCCAGCATACAGAGAATAATTCACCCCTCCACTTT,CASSQHTENNSPLHF,-,few,15,TRBV3-1/TRBV3-2,TRBJ1-6
TGTGCCAGCAGCCAAGATAGTCGTGATTACAAAAACATTCAGTACTTC,CASSQDSRDYKNIQYF,-,-,16,TRBV3-1/TRBV3-2,TRBJ2-4
TGTGCCAGCAGCCACCATGGGACTAGACGGGAGCAGTACTTC,CASSHHGTRREQYF,TRBD2,once,14,TRBV3-1/TRBV3-2,TRBJ2-7
TGTGCCACCAGTGATGCGGGGGATACGCAGTATTTT,CATSDAGDTQYF,-,-,12,TRBV24-1,TRBJ2-3
TGTGCCAGCAGCTTAGTAGACTCGGGTACAAATGAGCAGTTCTTC,CASSLVDSGTNEQFF,-,-,15,TRBV11-2,TRBJ2-1
TGTGCCAGCAGTCCCCGGGACAGCCTGCTCACAGATACGCAGTATTTT,CASSPRDSLLTDTQYF,TRBD1,-,16,TRBV27,TRBJ2-3
TGTGCCAGCAGCTTAGGAGGCGGGGGTGATAATGAAAAACTGTTTTTT,CASSLGGGGDNEKLFF,-,-,16,TRBV7-9,TRBJ1-4
TGTGCCAGCAGCTCGCCGACAGGGCGGTCTGGGGCCAACGTCCTGACTTTC,CASSSPTGRSGANVLTF,TRBD1,-,17,TRBV7-2,TRBJ2-6
TGTGCCAGCAGTTTATACGCAGGGAACACTGAAGCTTTCTTT,CASSLYAGNTEAFF,-,once,14,TRBV27,TRBJ1-1
TGTGCCAGCAGCATTTTTTACAGCGGCGACACTGAAGCTTTCTTT,CASSIFYSGDTEAFF,-,once,15,TRBV11-1,TRBJ1-1
TGTGCCAGCAGTTATGGTGGAGATATTGGCTACACCTTC,CASSYGGDIGYTF,-,-,13,TRBV6-6,TRBJ1-2
TGTGCCAGCAGCAAAGGGGCCACGTCGAGCACAGATACGCAGTATTTT,CASSKGATSSTDTQYF,-,-,16,TRBV21-1,TRBJ2-3
TGCGCCAGCAGCCAAGTCAGCAGGGGGAACACTGAAGCTTTCTTT,CASSQVSRGNTEAFF,-,-,15,TRBV4-1,TRBJ1-1
TGTGCCAGCAGCCAGACAGGGGGCGCGAGGCGAGGCCAGCCCCAGCATTTT,CASSQTGGARRGQPQHF,TRBD1,once,17,TRBV11-2,TRBJ1-5
TGTGCCAGCAGTTTAGAATTGTTGGCAACCCAAGAGACCCAGTACTTC,CASSLELLATQETQYF,-,-,16,TRBV28,TRBJ2-5
TGTGCCAGCAGATCGGACAGGGGGGGACCAGATACGCAGTATTTT,CASRSDRGGPDTQYF,TRBD1,-,15,TRBV7-2,TRBJ2-3
TGTGCCAGCAGCCGGAGGGGACAGATCATACCCACAGATACGCAGTATTTT,CASSRRGQIIPTDTQYF,-,once,17,TRBV5-4,TRBJ2-3
TGTGCCAGCAGCTTAGGTGGGACACCGAACTCTGGGGCCAACGTCCTGACTTTC,CASSLGGTPNSGANVLTF,-,few,18,TRBV7-9,TRBJ2-6
TGTGCCAGTAGGTACTCGGGAGGCAATCAGCCCCAGCATTTT,CASRYSGGNQPQHF,-,-,14,TRBV19,TRBJ1-5
TGTGCCAGCAGCGCCACGGGACAAAGCACAGATACGCAGTATTTT,CASSATGQSTDTQYF,-,-,15,TRBV5-6,TRBJ2-3
TGTGCCAGCAGCCCCACAGGGAACACCGGGGAGCTGTTTTTT,CASSPTGNTGELFF,-,-,14,TRBV6-4,TRBJ2-2
TGTGCCAGTAGTATCCTCGGGCAGGGTTTGAAAAAACTGTTTTTT,CASSILGQGLKKLFF,-,-,15,TRBV19,TRBJ1-4
TGTGCCAGCAGCCGCCGTGTGGGCGGGGGGGCCCTCGACGAGCAGTACTTC,CASSRRVGGGALDEQYF,TRBD2,-,17,TRBV3-1/TRBV3-2,TRBJ2-7
TGTGCCACCAGTGATGGTGGCGGAGCGGCAGATACGCAGTATTTT,CATSDGGGAADTQYF,-,once,15,TRBV24-1,TRBJ2-3
TGTGCCAGCATGATGATGGTATACTCCGATTCACCCCTCCACTTT,CASMMMVYSDSPLHF,-,-,15,TRBV2,TRBJ1-6
TGTGCCAGCACAAGGACCGGGAGGAAATACCCCGATGAGCAGTTCTTC,CASTRTGRKYPDEQFF,TRBD2,-,16,TRBV6-6,TRBJ2-1
TGTGCCAGCAGCCAAGTTGGGACTAGTAGGGAGACCCAGTACTTC,CASSQVGTSRETQYF,TRBD2,-,15,TRBV3-1/TRBV3-2,TRBJ2-5
TGTGCCAGCAGTGACGGGCGTCCTGACACTGAAGCTTTCTTT,CASSDGRPDTEAFF,-,-,14,TRBV6-4,TRBJ1-1
TGTGCCACCAGTGTTACAGCGGGGGGGCGAGATACGCAGTATTTT,CATSVTAGGRDTQYF,TRBD2,-,15,TRBV24-1,TRBJ2-3